This paragraph covers one TCR gamma chain sequence. Its matching antigen is unknown. CDR1 is VENAVY, CDR2 YDSYNSRV, per germline. CDR3 length: 9 residues. For each case, the template was genomic DNA from ten roughly 4.6-µm formalin-fixed paraffin-embedded scrolls. The record originates from a study of intestinal T cells in coeliac disease. Study-level information: Mean age was roughly 17 for coeliac patients versus around 51 for controls. Study results and caveats: Leave-one-out accuracy for TRG clustering was reportedly roughly 86%, training 94% to 95%. Reported leave-one-out accuracy of TRD kmer clustering was roughly 90%.

Using 150 to 200 ng of biopsy DNA, TRG was amplified with LymphoTrack primers. TCRdb processed the multiplex PCR reads again with the CATT caller. Among some 730 gamma-chain clones listed, roughly 50% were seen once. Sequenced: a duodenal biopsy. The gene calls are TRGV8 and TRGJ1 or TRGJ2. The sequence derives from a human donor with celiac disease. The CDR3 nucleotides read TGTGCACCTGGGGATATGAAACTCTTT. Translated, it gives CAPGDMKLF.